Shown below are 26 T cell receptor beta chains from a single sample sequenced in a study of yellow fever vaccine responses in identical twins. TCRdb independently ran MiXCR on the RT-PCR reads; one entry per CDR3 protein. The sample has around 20,000 distinct CDR3 sequences; 55% to 70% are singletons. Here the sequenced sample was T cells from blood (PBMCs), unsorted or a sorted subset (not recorded which), taken before or after yellow fever vaccination (not recorded which). The receptors come from a woman aged 18-29 years who received the yellow fever vaccine.

The chain couples TRBV20-1 to TRBJ1-5; 7 positions match TRBD1. CDR3 length: 12 amino acids. Germline-derived CDR1 and CDR2 are DFQATT and SNEGSKA (reference sequence). Losses at the gene ends were 5 bases for V and 5 bases for J; bases not matched to a gene: 3. The CDR3 sequence is CSAEGADQPQHF. The CDR3 DNA follows: TGCAGTGCTGAGGGGGCGGATCAGCCCCAGCATTTT.

This clonotype appeared a single time. The genes are TRBV14 and TRBJ1-1, with D unresolved. V lost 4 bases and J lost 0, with 6 bases in between. The length of the CDR3 is 13 residues. From germline, CDR1 is SGHDN and CDR2 FVKESK. CDR3 DNA: TGTGCCAGCAGCCTGGCGATGAACACTGAAGCTTTCTTT. Its protein is CASSLAMNTEAFF.

The CDR3 coding sequence is TGCGGCTTAAGCGGGACAGGGTCCACTGAAGCTTTCTTT. Its translation is CGLSGTGSTEAFF. The genes are TRBV29-1 and TRBJ1-1, with 9 bases identical to TRBD1. CDR1 is SQVTM and CDR2 is ANQGSEA in the germline V gene. The CDR3 extends over 13 amino acids.

This clonotype was observed once. The rearrangement joins TRBV10-2 to TRBJ1-1; possibly TRBD1 for D (5 bases). The CDR3 totals 12 residues. The V gene lost 5 bases and the J gene lost 7 bases, with 11 bases spanning the gap. Germline V gene data show CDR1 as WSHSY and CDR2 as SAAADI. CDR3 loop: CASSSGGNEAFF. Written as DNA, the CDR3 is TGCGCCAGCAGTTCGGGGGGGAATGAAGCTTTCTTT.

The chain links TRBV29-1 to TRBJ2-5; D perhaps matches TRBD2 (5 bases). V dropped 4 bases and J dropped 4 bases, with 10 bases sitting between them. Germline CDR1 SQVTM, CDR2 ANQGSEA. This CDR3 is 12 amino acids long. The CDR3 bases are TGCAGCGTTGTAGAGGGCGGAGAGACCCAGTACTTC. Translated: CSVVEGGETQYF.

This clonotype is large (0.1 to 1%) by share. The chain combines TRBV6-5 with TRBJ1-1, with D possibly TRBD1 on 5 matching bases. CDR1 and CDR2 from the germline V gene are MNHEY and SVGAGI. The V gene lost 1 base and the J gene lost 4 bases, with 13 bases spanning the gap. The CDR3 consists of 15 residues. The CDR3 coding sequence is TGTGCCAGCAGTTACTTTAAGGGGCAGTTCACTGAAGCTTTCTTT. Amino acid sequence: CASSYFKGQFTEAFF.

The chain uses TRBV2 and TRBJ2-1; 10 bases align to TRBD2. V lost 2 bases, J lost 6 bases, and 16 bases stayed unmatched. CDR3 length: 19 amino acids. Germline CDR1 SNHLY, CDR2 FYNNEI. DNA for the CDR3: TGTGCCAGCAGTGAAAGGGGGTTAGCGGGAGGTACAGGTAGCAATGAGCAGTTCTTC. Translated, it gives CASSERGLAGGTGSNEQFF.

This chain uses TRBV11-3 with TRBJ1-2; D remains ambiguous. The CDR3 is 16 residues long. The germline CDR1 and CDR2 sequences are SGHNT and YENEEA. V was pared by 0 bases and J by 1 base, with 12 bases between. The CDR3 loop reads CASSLEGRIYNYGYTF. The CDR3 nucleotides are TGTGCCAGCAGCTTAGAAGGGAGGATATATAACTATGGCTACACCTTC.

V usage is TRBV29-1 and J usage is TRBJ2-5; D possibly corresponds to TRBD2 (6 bases). CDR1 is SQVTM, CDR2 ANQGSEA, per germline. The CDR3 contains 16 residues. V shed 6 bases and J shed 2 bases, with 22 bases lying between them. The CDR3 protein is CSVTPPVEGIQETQYF. The CDR3 DNA sequence: TGCAGCGTCACGCCCCCAGTGGAGGGGATACAAGAGACCCAGTACTTC. Supplemented by reference TRBV29-1 and TRBJ2-5, the full variable domain reads SAVISQKPSRDICQRGTSLTIQCQVDSQVTMMFWYRQQPGQSLTLIATANQGSEATYESGFVIDKFPISRPNLTFSTLTVSNMSPEDSSIYLCSVTPPVEGIQETQYFGPGTRLLVL.

The gene calls are TRBV11-1 and TRBJ1-3; TRBD1 is a possible D gene (6 bases). The CDR3 extends over 14 amino acids. Deletions cut 5 bases from V and 4 bases from J, with 12 bases between. Germline V gene lookup returns CDR1 SGHAT and CDR2 FQDESV (reference sequence). The CDR3 nucleotides are TGTGCCAGCAGCCCCAGGGACACAGGAAACACCATATATTTT. Its translation: CASSPRDTGNTIYF.

The chain couples TRBV12-3 or TRBV12-4 to TRBJ1-2, with D uncertain. This CDR3 has 12 residues. V dropped 3 bases and J dropped 7 bases, with 9 bases sitting between them. This chain's CDR3 is CASSLWLSGYTF. The CDR3 DNA reads as TGTGCCAGCAGTTTGTGGCTGAGTGGCTACACCTTC.

This rearrangement joins TRBV28 to TRBJ1-1; a possible D gene is TRBD1 (6 bases). The CDR3 consists of 15 residues. Germline V CDR1 and CDR2: MDHEN, SYDVKM. Trimming took 4 bases from V and 0 from J, leaving 12 bases between them. This CDR3 is CASSSGVKMNTEAFF. CDR3 in DNA: TGTGCCAGCAGTTCAGGGGTAAAAATGAACACTGAAGCTTTCTTT.

The V gene is TRBV12-3 or TRBV12-4, the J gene TRBJ2-7; 11 bases line up with TRBD1. The V and J ends lost 6 bases and 3 bases, in that order; junction bases with no gene match: 4. The CDR3 loop spans 14 amino acids. CDR3 sequence reads: CASRKDRGLYEQYF. The CDR3 DNA follows: TGTGCCAGCAGAAAGGACAGGGGGCTCTACGAGCAGTACTTC.

This clonotype was seen a few times. This chain connects TRBV11-1 to TRBJ2-3; the D is unclear. Trimming took 4 bases from V and 6 from J, leaving 5 bases between them. The germline CDR1 and CDR2 sequences are SGHAT and FQDESV (reference sequence). This CDR3 has 11 amino acids. The DNA of the CDR3 is TGTGCCAGCAGCTCCGGGGATACGCAGTATTTT. This codes for CASSSGDTQYF. The full variable domain, its missing parts supplied by reference TRBV11-1 and TRBJ2-3, is EAEVAQSPRYKITEKSQAVAFWCDPISGHATLYWYRQILGQGPELLVQFQDESVVDDSQLPKDRFSAERLKGVDSTLKIQPAELGDSAMYLCASSSGDTQYFGPGTRLTVL.

The chain carries TRBV28 and TRBJ2-7, with a tentative D call TRBD1 (6 bases). With 4 bases removed from V and 1 base from J, the gap between germline ends came to 14 bases. Germline V lookup: CDR1 MDHEN, CDR2 SYDVKM. The CDR3 spans 15 residues. The CDR3 here is CASSSSGTPSYEQYF. CDR3 DNA sequence: TGTGCCAGCAGTTCCTCCGGGACACCATCCTACGAGCAGTACTTC.

This chain uses TRBV7-9 with TRBJ2-7; perhaps D is TRBD1 or TRBD2 (5 bases each). Germline V lookup: CDR1 SEHNR, CDR2 FQNEAQ (reference sequence). Trimming removed 4 bases from V and 5 bases from J, with 6 bases in between. The CDR3 contains 11 residues. The CDR3 here is CASSWGNEQYF. The CDR3 region has the DNA TGTGCCAGCAGCTGGGGGAACGAGCAGTACTTC.

The chain combines TRBV12-3 or TRBV12-4 with TRBJ2-4, with TRBD1 as a possible D gene (5 bases). The CDR3 has 16 amino acids. V was trimmed by 3 bases and J by 0 bases, leaving 12 bases between them. DNA for the CDR3: TGTGCCAGCAGTTTTAACAGGACACTAGCCAAAAACATTCAGTACTTC. Encoded protein: CASSFNRTLAKNIQYF.

The rearrangement links TRBV5-6 to TRBJ2-1; a possible D gene is TRBD1 (6 bases). CDR1 SGHDT and CDR2 YYEEEE come from the germline V gene. V was trimmed by 2 bases and J by 11 bases, leaving 8 bases between them. The CDR3 contains 11 residues. The CDR3 is CASSLTGQQFF. Written as DNA, the CDR3 is TGTGCCAGCAGCTTAACAGGGCAGCAGTTCTTC.

The rearrangement links TRBV7-9 to TRBJ2-5, with 9 bases fitting TRBD2. The trim removed 3 bases at V and 1 base at J, leaving 3 bases unmatched. Germline lookup yields CDR1 SEHNR and CDR2 FQNEAQ (reference sequence). The length of the CDR3 is 15 residues. The DNA of the CDR3 is TGTGCCAGCAGCTTGGGGCGGGGGGGCCAAGAGACCCAGTACTTC. It codes for CASSLGRGGQETQYF.

In its sample, this clonotype was seen a few times. The CDR3 DNA reads TGTGCCAGCAGCTTATTAACTAGCACAGATACGCAGTATTTT. This codes for CASSLLTSTDTQYF. This chain connects TRBV11-2 to TRBJ2-3; D is undetermined. The CDR3 loop spans 14 amino acids. The V gene lost 2 bases and the J gene lost 0 bases, with 6 bases spanning the gap. Per the germline V gene, CDR1 is SGHAT and CDR2 is FQNNGV.

The V call is TRBV6-5, the J call TRBJ2-3; no definite D call. CDR3 length: 11 amino acids. The germline V gene has CDR1 MNHEY and CDR2 SVGAGI. Trimming cost V 4 bases and J 15 bases, with 14 bases left between them. The CDR3 loop is CASSSTTAAYF. In DNA form, the CDR3 reads TGTGCCAGCAGTTCGACGACGGCGGCTTATTTT.

This clonotype appeared once. This chain connects TRBV6-2 or TRBV6-3 to TRBJ1-4; D is possibly TRBD1 (6 bases). With 2 bases removed from V and 4 bases from J, the gap between germline ends came to 14 bases. CDR3 length: 16 amino acids. Germline V CDR1 and CDR2: MNHEY, SVGEGT. The CDR3 nucleotides read TGTGCCAGCAGTTACGGTTCGGACAGCGATAATGAAAAACTGTTTTTT. It yields the protein CASSYGSDSDNEKLFF.

The chain is built from TRBV5-4 and TRBJ2-7; 10 bases align to TRBD2. The CDR3 spans 14 residues. Germline lookup yields CDR1 SGHNT and CDR2 YYREEE (reference sequence). With 1 base clipped from V and 4 bases from J, the junction kept 2 bases outside the gene matches. The CDR3 reads CASSLSGGEYEQYF. CDR3 in DNA: TGTGCCAGCAGCTTGAGCGGGGGGGAATACGAGCAGTACTTC.

V usage is TRBV3-1 and J usage is TRBJ2-2, with unresolved D. The CDR3 length is 15 residues. V shed 7 bases and J shed 0 bases, with 12 bases lying between them. The V gene's germline CDR1 is LGHDT and CDR2 YNNKEL (reference sequence). CDR3 protein: CASTPLVTNTGELFF. The DNA of the CDR3 is TGTGCCAGCACACCCCTGGTGACGAACACCGGGGAGCTGTTTTTT.

This clonotype was counted a few times. The chain joins TRBV18 to TRBJ2-1; 13 nucleotides agree with TRBD2. The ends lost 6 bases at V and 3 bases at J; junction bases unmatched: 5. Germline lookup yields CDR1 KGHSH and CDR2 LQKENI. This CDR3 region has 16 residues. The CDR3 coding sequence is TGTGCCAGCTCCCCTCGGACTAGCGGGAGCTACAATGAGCAGTTCTTC. It translates to CASSPRTSGSYNEQFF.

This clonotype was seen a handful of times. The gene calls are TRBV2 and TRBJ2-7; the match to TRBD2 covers 11 bases. Looked up from germline, CDR1 is SNHLY and CDR2 is FYNNEI. V lost 3 bases, J lost 2 bases, and 18 bases stayed unmatched. This CDR3 is 20 amino acids long. CDR3 DNA sequence: TGTGCCAGCAGTGAGGAGTGGCGATTTTTAGCGGGAGGGCATACCTACGAGCAGTACTTC. It is translated as CASSEEWRFLAGGHTYEQYF.